The entry that follows covers one T cell receptor (beta chain) sequence. This sample is drawn from a study of blood T cell repertoires in COVID-19. Study background: The study drew acute and convalescent COVID-19 samples from the United States, Italy and Spain. T cells, B-cell-depleted T cells, or PBMCs supplied cDNA or gDNA.

As originally analysed: From reference gene primer amplification, estimates of nucleated cell counts were derived. The assay was immunoSEQ multiplex PCR, and TCRdb's table has in-frame clones only and misses some. The D gene and trimming were derived from the DNA, and the V and J assignments and clone size from that table. The sample contains fewer than 250,000 clones, 85% to 90% of which appear only once. Trimming cost V 3 bases and J 6 bases, with 14 bases left between them. The CDR3 runs 14 residues. Germline values: CDR1 LNHDA, CDR2 SQIVND (reference sequence). The TCR originated in a woman aged 50 to 65 with acute or convalescent COVID-19. The rearrangement links TRBV19 to TRBJ1-1; D unresolved. Sequenced material: peripheral blood. In nucleotides, the CDR3 is TGTGCCAGTAGTATCAATCAGAGGCGGGCTGAAGCTTTCTTT. Translated: CASSINQRRAEAFF. Variable domain in full (rest from reference TRBV19 and TRBJ1-1): DGGITQSPKYLFRKEGQNVTLSCEQNLNHDAMYWYRQDPGQGLRLIYYSQIVNDFQKGDIAEGYSVSREKKESFPLTVTSAQKNPTAFYLCASSINQRRAEAFFGQGTRLTVV.